This record covers a single T cell receptor beta chain. Its antigen specificity is not known. No much larger clone exists at a distance of one base, and base qualities are not known. The entry originates in a study of cytomegalovirus exposure and HLA in healthy donors (dated by TCRdb to 2016 to 2017). For context, the study as a whole: In an earlier analysis of several hundred of the donors, around 300 Gb of sequence data and 100 million or so unique TCR beta sequences from about 179 million T cells were reported. Around 320 gigabases of sequencing data and tens of millions of unique TCR sequences were included in an early release covering roughly 600 HLA-typed donors. Of the 350 to 450 genotyped donors, 65% to 90% fell in the genetic ancestry cluster associated with self-reported Caucasian donors. The study aimed to test whether cataloging public T cell receptors could reveal signatures of past pathogen exposure. The T cell repertoires of around 730 subjects were profiled by immunosequencing and related to cytomegalovirus serostatus. In addition to the first cohort of 650 to 750 subjects, a separate validation cohort of approximately 130 different subjects was used. To predict cytomegalovirus infection status, the study brought together high-throughput TCR immunosequencing, statistical association of individual TCRs with disease status, and machine learning. A later analysis re-examined previously published TCR beta repertoires from about 670 donors and added high-resolution HLA genotyping to investigate patterns of TCR occurrence. Rather than drawing on any new phenotypic data, the later analysis identified candidate immune exposures from TCR beta sequences and the way those sequences occurred across donors. In an earlier analysis of a few hundred of the donors, high-throughput TCR beta sequencing was used to judge whether each TCR beta V gene segment behaved as functional or pseudogenic. Donor age, sex, ethnicity and CMV serostatus were collected together with the repertoire data. A later genetic analysis used genome-wide SNP genotypes for about 60% of the roughly 700 donors, treating that subset as a discovery cohort. Every repertoire in the discovery cohort had been generated on one and the same sequencing platform. HLA typing included class I and class II loci at four-digit resolution. The number of typed donors differed by locus: roughly 629-640 for A, B, C, DRB1 and DQB1; some 500 for DQA1; 606 for DPA1; and about 450 for DPB1. Several DR-DQ haplotypes were handled as single units for association and clustering because linkage in the cohort was strong. Among some 400 genotyped donors of the cohort, an average of about 240,000 unique TCR beta nucleotide sequences was sequenced per donor, of which roughly 17% were non-productive.

General conclusions and limits of the study: The sequencing pipeline was judged likely to have produced a cluster of highly shared sequence variants as a technical artifact. Compared with equally common non-associated chains, HLA-associated TCR beta chains in a later analysis were more clonally expanded and had lower generation probabilities. A later analysis found that most CMV-associated TCR beta chains appeared HLA-restricted, with HLA associations seemingly driven largely by CMV exposure. In a later genetic analysis, fewer N-insertions in productive TCRs were reported among donors in an Asian-associated ancestry cluster than the approximately 710-donor mean. A later analysis associated 16,951 TCR beta sequences with specific HLA alleles at a false discovery rate of 0.05. A later analysis reported that several top co-occurrence clusters appeared linked to parvovirus B19, influenza, CMV and Epstein-Barr virus. The 87-base-pair reads could not distinguish some IMGT-functional V segments, including TRBV6-2 and TRBV6-3, so those segments were excluded. This cohort had only TCR beta chains sequenced, and the lack of alpha or paired-chain data limited which features could be detected. Correlated functional status among segregating V segments might be attributable to linkage disequilibrium, but an unknown experimental factor could not be ruled out. Roughly uniform sequencing depth across donors was assumed in presence/absence analyses, although this assumption may not hold. The study listed 164 TCR beta chains as associated with cytomegalovirus. A later genetic analysis associated a missense DCLRE1C variant with V-gene and J-gene trimming of TCR beta chains, and an independent cohort replicated the association. According to the authors, the approach could potentially be generalized to other disease states and immunological phenotypes. Because counts were too low, fewer than 20 rarely observed V segments, including chromosome 9 orphons, were excluded from the earlier analysis of under 650 of the donors. Immune exposure information for the cohort was limited to CMV serostatus. Because some donors lacked HLA typing at each locus, the association tests relied only on the typed subset. A later analysis found that TCR association rates varied across HLA loci, with DRB1 alleles showing the most associated TCRs and HLA-C alleles the fewest. A further reported finding was that TCR beta sequences accurately predicted the HLA-A and HLA-B alleles for most subjects in the first cohort. While some public TCRs were present in many individuals, most TCR sequences turned up only very rarely across donors. In vitro tests confirmed that a few of the cytomegalovirus-associated TCR beta chains recognize cytomegalovirus antigens. When HLA alleles, especially DR and DQ, strongly co-occurred, attributing TCR associations to individual alleles was difficult. An earlier analysis of around 500 of the donors showed that most TCR beta V segments appeared in productive rearrangements either about 87% or about 30% of the time, which broadly matched IMGT annotations. Cytomegalovirus status was reported to be diagnosed by the classifier with high specificity and sensitivity in both the original and validation cohorts.

The germline V gene sets CDR1 to SGHAT and CDR2 to FQNNGV. The CDR3 starts with the cysteine, ends with the phenylalanine, and has 14 residues. Only the CDR3 region is kept as DNA, spanning 42 bases read in frame from base 1. At the junction V is shortened by 5 bases and J by 3 bases, with 13 bases in between. The cohort was made up of roughly 670 healthy bone marrow donors. At the time of sampling, all cohort members were nominally healthy, though unrecorded immune exposures were likely present. The donor was CMV seronegative and belonged to the group of more than 300 seronegative cohort members. Each donor provided a peripheral blood sample, and peripheral blood mononuclear cells were used for TCR beta sequencing. Genomic DNA extraction from the blood cell samples was performed with the Qiagen DNeasy Blood Extraction Kit. Library method: the immunoSEQ multiplex PCR assay. A mixture of 60 forward primers for TCR Vbeta segments and 13 reverse primers for TCR Jbeta segments was used in the multiplex PCR. A multiplex PCR assay on genomic DNA amplified the CDR3 region of rearranged TCR beta genes. The Illumina HiSeq System was used to sequence the amplified TCR beta libraries as 87-base-pair reads. From the authors' description of their analysis: In a later analysis, roughly 80 million unique TCR beta chains were counted across the 666 repertoires, and roughly 11 million of these chains were shared by at least two donors. Raw reads were error-corrected and collapsed into unique sequences with a nearest-neighbor algorithm that merged closely related sequences to remove PCR and sequencing errors. V, D and J gene segments were assigned by aligning CDR3 sequences to IMGT reference sequences. For a sequence to be retained, a match of at least six nucleotides was required to both a V gene segment and a J gene segment. Rearrangements were classified as productive when the CDR3 lacked stop codons and remained in frame with V and J, and all other rearrangements were classified as non-productive. CDR3 was defined by IMGT convention, running from the second conserved V-encoded cysteine to the conserved J-encoded phenylalanine. The earlier analysis of some 600 of the donors excluded sequences that lacked an unambiguous match to a single V gene segment. In an earlier analysis of approximately 500 of the donors, a V segment was called functional when productive rearrangements were above 56.7%, and segregating when the standard deviation between donors exceeded 5%. A statistical classification framework was developed to diagnose cytomegalovirus status using the catalog of TCR beta chain sequences. In a later analysis, V and J genes were assigned by comparing TCR nucleotide sequences against IMGT/GENE-DB human TR gene sequences. A later analysis assigned CDR3 sequences and most-parsimonious VDJ recombination scenarios with the TCRdist pipeline. A later analysis defined each TCR beta chain by its CDR3 amino acid sequence plus V-gene family, and excluded reads lacking a unique V-gene family. As a way to deal with suspected cross-contamination and a sequencing artifact, a later analysis dropped more than 500 nucleotide sequences that were highly shared and had low generation probability. For each public chain, a later analysis derived a clonal expansion index from normalized ranks of inferred template counts within each repertoire. A later analysis computed generation probabilities with a VDJ recombination model fitted to out-of-frame rearrangements, and checked the results against IGoR. A later analysis scored TCR-TCR, TCR-HLA and TCR-CMV co-occurrence with hypergeometric tests, applying a repertoire-size bias correction to TCR pairs. A later analysis estimated false discovery rates by permuting HLA or CMV assignments 20 times. In a later analysis, co-occurring TCRs were grouped using DBSCAN, and TCRdist sequence similarity was added for clustering within HLA-allele-positive subsets. Repertoires with fewer than 30,000 or more than 120,000 public chains were left out of co-occurrence clustering, as were several repertoires with anomalous nucleotide sharing. In its TCRdb copy, this immuneACCESS table keeps in-frame sequences only and misses some clones. Where compared with another copy, unresolved V genes explain less than half of these, and the others have no known cause. V and J calls and clone size are as listed in that table; D and trimming were resolved from the DNA. Recorded for this sample are some 120,000 clones; about four fifths of them occurred a single time. Clones ranked in the top ten supply 5% to 6.5% of the sample.

This clonotype originated in a man younger than 45 in good health and CMV-seronegative. The rearrangement combines TRBV11-2 with TRBJ1-2; TRBD1 is possibly the D segment (6 matching bases). Sequences were obtained from PBMCs. The CDR3 protein is CASSTGSGDYGYTF. The nucleotide sequence reads TGTGCCAGCAGCACAGGGAGCGGCGACTATGGCTACACCTTC.